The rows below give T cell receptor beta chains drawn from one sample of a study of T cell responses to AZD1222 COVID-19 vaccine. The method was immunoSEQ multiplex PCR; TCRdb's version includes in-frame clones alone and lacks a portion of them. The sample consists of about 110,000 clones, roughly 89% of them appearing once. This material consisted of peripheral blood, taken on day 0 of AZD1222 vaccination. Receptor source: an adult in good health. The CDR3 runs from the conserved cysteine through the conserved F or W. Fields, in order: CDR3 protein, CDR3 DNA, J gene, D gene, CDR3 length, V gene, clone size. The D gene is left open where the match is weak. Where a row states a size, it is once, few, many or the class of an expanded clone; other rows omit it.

CDR3 protein: CASEGQGPYEQYF
CDR3 DNA: TGTGCCAGTGAGGGACAGGGACCCTACGAGCAGTACTTC
J gene: TRBJ2-7
D gene: TRBD1
CDR3 length: 13
V gene: TRBV6-4
clone size: NA

CDR3 protein: CASSPIRTDPSAAFF
CDR3 DNA: TGTGCCAGCAGTCCTATTCGGACGGATCCGTCTGCGGCTTTCTTT
J gene: TRBJ1-1
D gene: NA
CDR3 length: 15
V gene: TRBV28
clone size: once

CDR3 protein: CASSSQGSHNEQFF
CDR3 DNA: TGTGCCAGCAGTAGTCAGGGTTCCCACAATGAGCAGTTCTTC
J gene: TRBJ2-1
D gene: NA
CDR3 length: 14
V gene: TRBV6-5
clone size: NA

CDR3 protein: CASSQGEDRVARNQPQHF
CDR3 DNA: TGTGCCAGCAGCCAAGGGGAGGACAGGGTCGCTCGCAATCAGCCCCAGCATTTT
J gene: TRBJ1-5
D gene: TRBD1
CDR3 length: 18
V gene: TRBV3-1/TRBV3-2
clone size: NA

CDR3 protein: CASSYSGGGSYNEQFF
CDR3 DNA: TGTGCCAGCAGTTACTCGGGCGGGGGCAGCTACAATGAGCAGTTCTTC
J gene: TRBJ2-1
D gene: NA
CDR3 length: 16
V gene: TRBV6-5
clone size: NA

CDR3 protein: CASSITEYSNQPQHF
CDR3 DNA: TGTGCCAGTAGTATCACAGAATATAGCAATCAGCCCCAGCATTTT
J gene: TRBJ1-5
D gene: NA
CDR3 length: 15
V gene: TRBV19
clone size: NA

CDR3 protein: CASSLGQHYEQYF
CDR3 DNA: TGTGCCAGCAGCCTAGGACAGCACTACGAGCAGTACTTC
J gene: TRBJ2-7
D gene: NA
CDR3 length: 13
V gene: TRBV5-6
clone size: few

CDR3 protein: CASSPQYSGANVLTF
CDR3 DNA: TGTGCCAGCAGCCCTCAGTATTCCGGGGCCAACGTCCTGACTTTC
J gene: TRBJ2-6
D gene: NA
CDR3 length: 15
V gene: TRBV7-2
clone size: NA

CDR3 protein: CAIPTIGLAGIAYEQYF
CDR3 DNA: TGTGCCATCCCGACGATTGGACTAGCGGGAATCGCCTACGAGCAGTACTTC
J gene: TRBJ2-7
D gene: TRBD2
CDR3 length: 17
V gene: TRBV24-1
clone size: NA

CDR3 protein: CASSFGGAKDTQYF
CDR3 DNA: TGTGCCAGCAGTTTTGGGGGGGCGAAGGATACGCAGTATTTT
J gene: TRBJ2-3
D gene: NA
CDR3 length: 14
V gene: TRBV27
clone size: NA

CDR3 protein: CASSRETGPYEQYF
CDR3 DNA: TGTGCCAGCTCACGGGAGACAGGGCCCTACGAGCAGTACTTC
J gene: TRBJ2-7
D gene: TRBD1
CDR3 length: 14
V gene: TRBV18
clone size: NA

CDR3 protein: CASSPFTGRLSRELFF
CDR3 DNA: TGTGCCAGCTCACCATTCACAGGGAGGTTGAGCCGGGAGCTGTTTTTT
J gene: TRBJ2-2
D gene: NA
CDR3 length: 16
V gene: TRBV18
clone size: NA

CDR3 protein: CASTPYATGQTEAFF
CDR3 DNA: TGTGCCAGCACCCCGTATGCGACAGGGCAAACTGAAGCTTTCTTT
J gene: TRBJ1-1
D gene: TRBD1
CDR3 length: 15
V gene: TRBV6-5
clone size: NA

CDR3 protein: CASSPGATKETQYF
CDR3 DNA: TGTGCCAGCAGCCCCGGAGCTACAAAAGAGACCCAGTACTTC
J gene: TRBJ2-5
D gene: NA
CDR3 length: 14
V gene: TRBV7-2
clone size: NA

CDR3 protein: CAISEHGGSGNTIYF
CDR3 DNA: TGTGCCATCAGTGAACACGGGGGCTCTGGAAACACCATATATTTT
J gene: TRBJ1-3
D gene: NA
CDR3 length: 15
V gene: TRBV10-3
clone size: NA

CDR3 protein: CASSSFGSNTDTQYF
CDR3 DNA: TGTGCCAGCAGTTCCTTTGGGAGTAACACAGATACGCAGTATTTT
J gene: TRBJ2-3
D gene: NA
CDR3 length: 15
V gene: TRBV28
clone size: NA

CDR3 protein: CASSLRQTDRDTQYF
CDR3 DNA: TGCGCCAGCAGCTTGCGGCAGACAGACAGAGATACGCAGTATTTT
J gene: TRBJ2-3
D gene: NA
CDR3 length: 15
V gene: TRBV5-1
clone size: NA

CDR3 protein: CATSSRGGQPQHF
CDR3 DNA: TGTGCCACCAGCTCCCGGGGGGGTCAGCCCCAGCATTTT
J gene: TRBJ1-5
D gene: NA
CDR3 length: 13
V gene: TRBV15
clone size: NA

CDR3 protein: CASSLDRLVVNEQFF
CDR3 DNA: TGTGCCAGCAGCTTAGATAGGCTAGTGGTCAATGAGCAGTTCTTC
J gene: TRBJ2-1
D gene: NA
CDR3 length: 15
V gene: TRBV7-8
clone size: NA

CDR3 protein: CASSLRASGGPRGSETQYF
CDR3 DNA: TGCGCCAGCAGCTTGCGGGCTAGCGGGGGGCCAAGGGGGTCTGAGACCCAGTACTTC
J gene: TRBJ2-5
D gene: TRBD2
CDR3 length: 19
V gene: TRBV5-1
clone size: NA

CDR3 protein: CAWSVGGVDEQFF
CDR3 DNA: TGTGCCTGGAGTGTAGGGGGGGTTGATGAGCAGTTCTTC
J gene: TRBJ2-1
D gene: NA
CDR3 length: 13
V gene: TRBV30
clone size: NA

CDR3 protein: CASSVRQAPNEQFF
CDR3 DNA: TGTGCCAGCAGTGTCCGGCAGGCCCCCAATGAGCAGTTCTTC
J gene: TRBJ2-1
D gene: NA
CDR3 length: 14
V gene: TRBV2
clone size: NA

CDR3 protein: CASSLAAYEQYF
CDR3 DNA: TGTGCCAGCAGTTTGGCGGCCTACGAGCAGTACTTC
J gene: TRBJ2-7
D gene: NA
CDR3 length: 12
V gene: TRBV28
clone size: NA

CDR3 protein: CASSQPEYGYTF
CDR3 DNA: TGTGCCAGCAGCCAACCAGAGTATGGCTACACCTTC
J gene: TRBJ1-2
D gene: NA
CDR3 length: 12
V gene: TRBV6-2/TRBV6-3
clone size: NA

CDR3 protein: CASSYSARGTEAFF
CDR3 DNA: TGTGCCAGCAGTTACAGTGCCCGGGGTACTGAAGCTTTCTTT
J gene: TRBJ1-1
D gene: NA
CDR3 length: 14
V gene: TRBV6-5
clone size: NA

CDR3 protein: CSASSLSNQPQHF
CDR3 DNA: TGCAGTGCTAGTTCCCTTAGCAATCAGCCCCAGCATTTT
J gene: TRBJ1-5
D gene: NA
CDR3 length: 13
V gene: TRBV20-1
clone size: NA

CDR3 protein: CASSLAQGVTETQYF
CDR3 DNA: TGTGCCAGCAGCTTAGCACAGGGGGTCACGGAGACCCAGTACTTC
J gene: TRBJ2-5
D gene: TRBD1
CDR3 length: 15
V gene: TRBV7-7
clone size: NA

CDR3 protein: CASSDTGTNNEQFF
CDR3 DNA: TGTGCCAGCAGTGACACGGGGACAAACAATGAGCAGTTCTTC
J gene: TRBJ2-1
D gene: NA
CDR3 length: 14
V gene: TRBV6-4
clone size: NA

CDR3 protein: CASRKDRGGNYGYTF
CDR3 DNA: TGTGCCAGCAGAAAGGACAGGGGAGGTAACTATGGCTACACCTTC
J gene: TRBJ1-2
D gene: TRBD1
CDR3 length: 15
V gene: TRBV2
clone size: NA

CDR3 protein: CASSLPPVGTYEQYF
CDR3 DNA: TGTGCCAGCAGTTTGCCCCCCGTGGGGACCTACGAGCAGTACTTC
J gene: TRBJ2-7
D gene: NA
CDR3 length: 15
V gene: TRBV28
clone size: NA